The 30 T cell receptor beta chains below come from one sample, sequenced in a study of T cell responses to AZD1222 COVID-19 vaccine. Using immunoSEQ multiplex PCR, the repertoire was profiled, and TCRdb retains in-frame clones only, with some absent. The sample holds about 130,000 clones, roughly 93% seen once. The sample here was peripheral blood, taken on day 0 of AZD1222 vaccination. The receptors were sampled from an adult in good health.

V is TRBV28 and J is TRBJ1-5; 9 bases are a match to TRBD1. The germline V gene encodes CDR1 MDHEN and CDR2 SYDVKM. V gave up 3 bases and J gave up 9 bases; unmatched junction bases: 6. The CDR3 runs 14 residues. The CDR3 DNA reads TGTGCCAGCAGTTTGCCACAGGGGGCAGCGCCCCAGCATTTT. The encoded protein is CASSLPQGAAPQHF.

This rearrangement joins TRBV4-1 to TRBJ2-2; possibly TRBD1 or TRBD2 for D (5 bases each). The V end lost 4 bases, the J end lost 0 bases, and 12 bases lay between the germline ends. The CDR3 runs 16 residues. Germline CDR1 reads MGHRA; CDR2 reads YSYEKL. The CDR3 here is CASSPLGETNTGELFF. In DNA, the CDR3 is TGCGCCAGCAGCCCCTTGGGGGAAACGAACACCGGGGAGCTGTTTTTT.

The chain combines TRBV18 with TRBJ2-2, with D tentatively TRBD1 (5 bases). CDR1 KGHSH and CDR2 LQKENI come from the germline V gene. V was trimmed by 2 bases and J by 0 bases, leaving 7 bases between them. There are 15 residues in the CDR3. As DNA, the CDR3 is TGTGCCAGCTCACCATTGACAGCGAACACCGGGGAGCTGTTTTTT. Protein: CASSPLTANTGELFF.

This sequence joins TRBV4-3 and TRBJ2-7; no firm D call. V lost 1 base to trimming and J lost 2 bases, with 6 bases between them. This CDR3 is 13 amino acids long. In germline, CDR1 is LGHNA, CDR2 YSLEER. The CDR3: CASSQGGAYEQYF. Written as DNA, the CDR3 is TGCGCCAGCAGCCAAGGTGGGGCCTACGAGCAGTACTTC.

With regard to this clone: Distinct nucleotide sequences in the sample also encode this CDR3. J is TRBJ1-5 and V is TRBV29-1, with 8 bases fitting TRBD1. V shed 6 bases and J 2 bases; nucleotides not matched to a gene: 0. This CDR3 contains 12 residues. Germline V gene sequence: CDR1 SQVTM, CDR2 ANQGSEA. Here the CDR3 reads CSVGQGNQPQHF. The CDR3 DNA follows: TGCAGCGTGGGACAGGGCAATCAGCCCCAGCATTTT. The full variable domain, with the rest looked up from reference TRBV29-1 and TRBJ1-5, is SAVISQKPSRDICQRGTSLTIQCQVDSQVTMMFWYRQQPGQSLTLIATANQGSEATYESGFVIDKFPISRPNLTFSTLTVSNMSPEDSSIYLCSVGQGNQPQHFGDGTRLSIL.

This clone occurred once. The CDR3 loop is CATSIRVLAEAFF. In DNA, the CDR3 is TGTGCCACCAGTATCAGGGTGTTGGCTGAAGCTTTCTTT. This sequence joins TRBV15 and TRBJ1-1; a weak D match, TRBD1 (5 bases). The CDR3 contains 13 residues. Trimming took off 6 bases at V and 6 bases at J, with 14 bases between the two ends. Germline V gives CDR1 LNHNV, CDR2 YYDKDF (reference sequence).

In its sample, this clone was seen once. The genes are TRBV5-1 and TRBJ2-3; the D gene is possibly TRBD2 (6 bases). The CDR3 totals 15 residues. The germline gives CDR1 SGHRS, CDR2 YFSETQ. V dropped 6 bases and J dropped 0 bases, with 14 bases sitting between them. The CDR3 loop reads CASTMGTPSTDTQYF. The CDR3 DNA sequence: TGCGCCAGCACAATGGGGACTCCTAGCACAGATACGCAGTATTTT.

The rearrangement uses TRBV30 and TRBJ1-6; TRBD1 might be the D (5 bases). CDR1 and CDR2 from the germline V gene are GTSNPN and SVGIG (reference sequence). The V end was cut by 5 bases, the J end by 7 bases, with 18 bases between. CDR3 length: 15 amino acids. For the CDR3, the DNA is TGTGCCTGGGCCCCTCCCGGGGGACGGAATTCACCCCTCCACTTT. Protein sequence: CAWAPPGGRNSPLHF.

Here the CDR3 reads CASSGTGADEETQYF. The CDR3 DNA follows: TGTGCCAGCAGTGGGACAGGGGCCGACGAAGAGACCCAGTACTTC. The V gene is TRBV2, the J gene TRBJ2-5, with 9 positions matching TRBD1. The CDR3 length is 15 residues. Germline assignment: CDR1 SNHLY and CDR2 FYNNEI. V trimming: 4 bases; J trimming: 3 bases; junction bases outside the gene matches: 6.

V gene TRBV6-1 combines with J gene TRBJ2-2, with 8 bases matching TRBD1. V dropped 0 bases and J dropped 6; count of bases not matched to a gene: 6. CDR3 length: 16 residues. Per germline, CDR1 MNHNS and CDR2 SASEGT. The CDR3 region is CASSEASGGYSGELFF. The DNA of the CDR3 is TGTGCCAGCAGTGAAGCATCAGGGGGCTATTCCGGGGAGCTGTTTTTT.

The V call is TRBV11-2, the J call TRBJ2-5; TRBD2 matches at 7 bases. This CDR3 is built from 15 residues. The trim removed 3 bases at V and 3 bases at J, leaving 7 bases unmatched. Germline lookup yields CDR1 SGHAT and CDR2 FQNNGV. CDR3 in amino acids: CASSFLAREKETQYF. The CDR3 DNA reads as TGTGCCAGCAGCTTTTTGGCGCGGGAGAAAGAGACCCAGTACTTC.

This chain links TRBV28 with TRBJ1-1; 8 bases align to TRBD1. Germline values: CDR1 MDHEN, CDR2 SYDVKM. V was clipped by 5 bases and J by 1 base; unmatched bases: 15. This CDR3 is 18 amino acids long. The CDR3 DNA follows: TGTGCCAGCAGTCTATTCTGGACAGGGCGTATAGGGAACACTGAAGCTTTCTTT. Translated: CASSLFWTGRIGNTEAFF.

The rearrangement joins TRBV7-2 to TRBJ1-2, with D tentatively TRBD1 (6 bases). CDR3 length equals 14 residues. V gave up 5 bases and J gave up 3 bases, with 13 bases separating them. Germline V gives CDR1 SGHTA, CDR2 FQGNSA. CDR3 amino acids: CASSLGQSHYGYTF. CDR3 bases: TGTGCCAGCAGCCTAGGACAGAGCCACTATGGCTACACCTTC.

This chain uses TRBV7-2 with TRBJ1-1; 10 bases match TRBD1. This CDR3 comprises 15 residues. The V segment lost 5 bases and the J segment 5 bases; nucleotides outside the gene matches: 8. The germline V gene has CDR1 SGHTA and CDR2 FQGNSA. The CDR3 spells CASSPHMGQGTEAFF. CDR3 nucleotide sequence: TGTGCCAGCAGCCCCCATATGGGACAGGGGACTGAAGCTTTCTTT. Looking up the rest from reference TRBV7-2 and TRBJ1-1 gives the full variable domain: GAGVSQSPSNKVTEKGKDVELRCDPISGHTALYWYRQSLGQGLEFLIYFQGNSAPDKSGLPSDRFSAERTGGSVSTLTIQRTQQEDSAVYLCASSPHMGQGTEAFFGQGTRLTVV.

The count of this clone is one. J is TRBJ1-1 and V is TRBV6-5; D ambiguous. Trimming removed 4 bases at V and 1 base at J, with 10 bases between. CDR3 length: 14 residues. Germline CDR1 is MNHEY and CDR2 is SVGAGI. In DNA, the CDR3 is TGTGCCAGCAGTTCAGAGAACTCGAACACTGAAGCTTTCTTT. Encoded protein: CASSSENSNTEAFF.

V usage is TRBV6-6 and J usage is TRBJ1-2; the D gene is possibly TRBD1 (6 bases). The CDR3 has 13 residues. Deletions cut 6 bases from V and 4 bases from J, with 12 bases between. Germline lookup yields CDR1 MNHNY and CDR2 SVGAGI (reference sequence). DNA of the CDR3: TGTGCCAGCAGACGGACAGACTCCTATGGCTACACCTTC. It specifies CASRRTDSYGYTF.

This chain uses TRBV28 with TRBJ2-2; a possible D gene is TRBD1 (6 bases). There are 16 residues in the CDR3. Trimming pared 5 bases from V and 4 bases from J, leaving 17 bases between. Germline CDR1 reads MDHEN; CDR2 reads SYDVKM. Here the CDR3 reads CASSPPGTQGTGELFF. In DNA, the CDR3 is TGTGCCAGCAGTCCCCCCGGGACACAAGGCACCGGGGAGCTGTTTTTT.

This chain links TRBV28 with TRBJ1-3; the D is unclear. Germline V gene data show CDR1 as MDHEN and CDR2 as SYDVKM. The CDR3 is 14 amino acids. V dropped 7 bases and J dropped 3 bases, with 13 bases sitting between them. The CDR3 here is CASTLGGYGNTIYF. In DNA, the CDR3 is TGTGCCAGCACTTTGGGAGGGTATGGAAACACCATATATTTT.

CDR3 region: CSVEESYGYTF. In DNA, the CDR3 is TGCAGCGTTGAAGAGTCCTATGGCTACACCTTC. The V call is TRBV29-1, the J call TRBJ1-2; D unresolved. CDR3 length: 11 amino acids. Germline V gene lookup returns CDR1 SQVTM and CDR2 ANQGSEA. V gave up 0 bases and J gave up 4 bases, with 3 bases separating them.

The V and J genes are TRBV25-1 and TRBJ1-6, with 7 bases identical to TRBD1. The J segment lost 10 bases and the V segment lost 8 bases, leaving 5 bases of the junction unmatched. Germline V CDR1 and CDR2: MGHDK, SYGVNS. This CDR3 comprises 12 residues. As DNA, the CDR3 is TGTGCCAGCCGGACAGGAGAGTCACCCCTCCACTTT. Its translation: CASRTGESPLHF.

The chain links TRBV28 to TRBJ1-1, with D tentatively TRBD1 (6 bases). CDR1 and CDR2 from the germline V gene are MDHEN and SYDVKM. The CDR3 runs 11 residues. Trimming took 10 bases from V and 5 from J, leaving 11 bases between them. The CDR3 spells CATSRGTEAFF. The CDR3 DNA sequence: TGTGCCACCTCTAGGGGGACTGAAGCTTTCTTT.

As DNA, the CDR3 is TGTGCCAGCAGCCACCCCGGCGATCCCTACGAGCAGTACTTC. The encoded protein is CASSHPGDPYEQYF. The chain links TRBV5-4 to TRBJ2-7; D not resolved. The CDR3 is 14 amino acids. Germline V gene lookup returns CDR1 SGHNT and CDR2 YYREEE (reference sequence). Trimming shortened V by 4 bases and J by 2 bases, and 13 bases separated the two germline ends.

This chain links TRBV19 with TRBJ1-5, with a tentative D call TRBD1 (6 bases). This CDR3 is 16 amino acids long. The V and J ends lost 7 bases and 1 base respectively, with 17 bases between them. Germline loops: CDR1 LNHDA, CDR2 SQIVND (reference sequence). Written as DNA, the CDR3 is TGTGCCAGTACCAACCTGGGGGGCGAGAGCAATCAGCCCCAGCATTTT. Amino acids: CASTNLGGESNQPQHF.

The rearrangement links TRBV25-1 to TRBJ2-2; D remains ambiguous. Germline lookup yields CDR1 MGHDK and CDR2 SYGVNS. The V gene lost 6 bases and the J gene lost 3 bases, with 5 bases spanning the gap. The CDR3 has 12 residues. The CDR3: CASSGYTGELFF. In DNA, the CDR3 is TGTGCCAGCAGCGGTTACACCGGGGAGCTGTTTTTT.

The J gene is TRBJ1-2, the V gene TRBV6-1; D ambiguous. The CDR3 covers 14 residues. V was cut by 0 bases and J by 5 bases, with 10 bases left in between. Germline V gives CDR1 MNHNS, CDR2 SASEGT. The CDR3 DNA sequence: TGTGCCAGCAGTGAAGCTCGGGCGAGTTATGGCTACACCTTC. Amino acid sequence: CASSEARASYGYTF.

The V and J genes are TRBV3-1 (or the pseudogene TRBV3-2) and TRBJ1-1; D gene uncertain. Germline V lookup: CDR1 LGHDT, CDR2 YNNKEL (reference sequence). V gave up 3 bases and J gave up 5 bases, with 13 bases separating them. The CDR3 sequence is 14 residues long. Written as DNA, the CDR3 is TGTGCCAGCAGCCAGCCGGGCCAAGGGACTGAAGCTTTCTTT. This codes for CASSQPGQGTEAFF.

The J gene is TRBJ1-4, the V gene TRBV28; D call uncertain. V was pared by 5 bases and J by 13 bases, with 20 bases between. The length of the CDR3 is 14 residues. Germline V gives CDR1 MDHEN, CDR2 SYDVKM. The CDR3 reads CASSPPGFAMGLFF. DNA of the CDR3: TGTGCCAGCAGTCCTCCTGGCTTCGCCATGGGACTGTTTTTT.

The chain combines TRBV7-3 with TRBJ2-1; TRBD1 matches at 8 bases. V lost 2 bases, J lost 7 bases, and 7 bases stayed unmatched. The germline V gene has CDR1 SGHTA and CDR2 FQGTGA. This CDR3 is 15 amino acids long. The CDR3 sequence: CASSLGQGGGNEQFF. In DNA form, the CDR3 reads TGTGCCAGCAGCTTAGGACAGGGTGGTGGGAATGAGCAGTTCTTC.

The CDR3 nucleotides read TGCGCCAGCAGCTCAGACACCGTTTACTATGGCTACACCTTC. The encoded protein is CASSSDTVYYGYTF. The chain uses TRBV5-1 and TRBJ1-2, with unresolved D. With 3 bases removed from V and 3 bases from J, the gap between germline ends came to 12 bases. CDR3 size: 14 residues. Germline CDR1 reads SGHRS; CDR2 reads YFSETQ.

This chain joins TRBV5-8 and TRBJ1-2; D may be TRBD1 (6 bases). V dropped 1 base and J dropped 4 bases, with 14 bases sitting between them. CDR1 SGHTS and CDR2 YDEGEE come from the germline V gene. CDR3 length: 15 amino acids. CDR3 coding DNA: TGTGCCAGCAGCTTGAGGACCGCAGGGGTCTATGGCTACACCTTC. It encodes CASSLRTAGVYGYTF.